One sample yielded the 15 T cell receptor beta chains listed below, sequenced in a study of control samples from healthy donors and cancer patients (dated by TCRdb to 2019 to 2021). Library preparation used the immunoSEQ multiplex PCR assay. What TCRdb holds here is the immuneACCESS table cut down to in-frame rearrangements. Part of the clones is not present; checked against another copy, under half of the missing clones reflect an unresolved V gene, and the others are unexplained. The table for this sample lists under 200,000 clones; 92% of them were counted only once. The biggest ten clones account for 0.65% to 0.85% of the sample. The material sequenced was blood. The source is a woman in her twenties or thirties in good health.

The CDR3 protein is CASSPRLSSSGNTIYF. In DNA, the CDR3 is TGCGCCAGCAGCCCCCGGCTTTCTAGCTCTGGAAACACCATATATTTT. The rearrangement links TRBV5-1 to TRBJ1-3; unclear D gene. The CDR3 length is 16 residues. V was clipped by 4 bases and J by 0 bases, with 14 bases between them. In germline, CDR1 is SGHRS, CDR2 YFSETQ.

The chain carries TRBV14 and TRBJ2-1; D is undetermined. V lost 3 bases and J lost 8, with 5 bases in between. Germline V CDR1 and CDR2: SGHDN, FVKESK. The CDR3 contains 11 residues. In DNA form, the CDR3 reads TGTGCCAGCAGCCAGATTCATGAGCAGTTCTTC. Translation: CASSQIHEQFF.

The chain combines TRBV12-3 or TRBV12-4 with TRBJ1-1; TRBD1 matches 7 bases. The V gene end was trimmed by 4 bases and the J gene end by 11 bases; junction bases not matched to a gene: 10. This CDR3 contains 13 residues. The CDR3 protein is CASSWTSGGTAFF. In nucleotides, the CDR3 is TGTGCCAGCAGTTGGACGTCAGGGGGGACGGCTTTCTTT.

This chain links TRBV4-2 with TRBJ1-2; the D is unclear. The CDR3 has 16 amino acids. The V and J ends lost 0 bases and 0 bases respectively, with 11 bases between them. In germline, CDR1 is LGHNA, CDR2 YNFKEQ. The CDR3 DNA reads TGTGCCAGCAGCCAAGATCCGGGCGGAGCTAACTATGGCTACACCTTC. This codes for CASSQDPGGANYGYTF.

This clone was found a few times. The J gene is TRBJ2-4, the V gene TRBV11-2, with TRBD2 identical over 9 bases. Per germline, CDR1 SGHAT and CDR2 FQNNGV. Trimming took 4 bases from V and 15 from J; bases not matched to a gene: 16. The CDR3 totals 15 residues. This chain's CDR3 is CASSSLAGRRALWYF. The CDR3 region has the DNA TGTGCCAGCAGCTCACTAGCGGGCAGACGGGCCCTTTGGTACTTC.

The rearrangement uses TRBV2 and TRBJ1-2; D is uncertain. V lost 3 bases and J lost 1, with 15 bases in between. The CDR3 is 16 amino acids. Germline assignment: CDR1 SNHLY and CDR2 FYNNEI. CDR3 bases: TGTGCCAGCAGTGACGGACGGGGAATTTTTAACTATGGCTACACCTTC. Its translation is CASSDGRGIFNYGYTF.

The sample holds a few counts of this clone. The CDR3 coding sequence is TGTGCCAGTAAACCGACCGGGACAGGGGAAAACACCATATATTTT. Translated: CASKPTGTGENTIYF. The chain couples TRBV19 to TRBJ1-3; 10 bases match TRBD1. Germline V gene lookup returns CDR1 LNHDA and CDR2 SQIVND (reference sequence). The CDR3 is made up of 15 amino acids. With V trimmed by 7 bases and J by 6 bases, 9 bases remained unmatched.

The rearrangement joins TRBV6-5 to TRBJ2-2; D tentatively fits TRBD1 or TRBD2 (5 bases each). CDR1 and CDR2 (germline): MNHEY, SVGAGI. This CDR3 comprises 12 residues. V shed 6 bases and J shed 8 bases, with 10 bases lying between them. CDR3 sequence: CASSGTVGELFF. The CDR3 bases are TGTGCCAGCAGCGGGACCGTTGGGGAGCTGTTTTTT.

This clone has just a few counts. V is TRBV5-1 and J is TRBJ2-3; D possibly corresponds to TRBD1 (5 bases). V was pared by 0 bases and J by 4 bases, with 12 bases between. This CDR3 is 15 amino acids long. Germline values: CDR1 SGHRS, CDR2 YFSETQ. The CDR3 is CASSLGRALPDTQYF. Written as DNA, the CDR3 is TGCGCCAGCAGCTTGGGCAGGGCCCTCCCAGATACGCAGTATTTT.

The chain joins TRBV7-2 to TRBJ2-7; 10 bases map to TRBD1. Germline V gene data show CDR1 as SGHTA and CDR2 as FQGNSA. The CDR3 is made up of 14 amino acids. The trim removed 6 bases at V and 1 base at J, leaving 3 bases unmatched. CDR3 in amino acids: CASRRTGGSYEQYF. As DNA, the CDR3 is TGTGCCAGCAGACGGACAGGGGGTTCCTACGAGCAGTACTTC. Variable domain in full (rest from reference TRBV7-2 and TRBJ2-7): GAGVSQSPSNKVTEKGKDVELRCDPISGHTALYWYRQSLGQGLEFLIYFQGNSAPDKSGLPSDRFSAERTGGSVSTLTIQRTQQEDSAVYLCASRRTGGSYEQYFGPGTRLTVT.

The chain couples TRBV28 to TRBJ2-1, with 11 bases identical to TRBD2. Looked up from germline, CDR1 is MDHEN and CDR2 is SYDVKM. The CDR3 is 15 residues long. The trim removed 3 bases at V and 7 bases at J, leaving 5 bases unmatched. The CDR3 protein is CASSLKTSGRNEQFF. The CDR3 nucleotides are TGTGCCAGCAGTTTGAAAACTAGCGGGAGAAATGAGCAGTTCTTC.

The chain is built from TRBV6-1 and TRBJ2-7; 12 nucleotides agree with TRBD2. The CDR3 consists of 16 residues. The trim removed 3 bases at V and 5 bases at J, leaving 8 bases unmatched. Germline CDR1 is MNHNS and CDR2 is SASEGT. CDR3 coding DNA: TGTGCCAGCAGTGAGGAACTAGCGGGAGGTATCGACGAGCAGTACTTC. It yields the protein CASSEELAGGIDEQYF.

The chain is built from TRBV5-1 and TRBJ2-1; 7 nucleotides align to TRBD1. This CDR3 has 12 residues. The germline V gene has CDR1 SGHRS and CDR2 YFSETQ. The V gene end was trimmed by 1 base and the J gene end by 14 bases; junction bases not matched to a gene: 6. This CDR3 reads CASSLTSDREFF. The DNA for the CDR3 is TGCGCCAGCAGCTTGACTTCCGACAGGGAGTTCTTC.

The chain is built from TRBV19 and TRBJ2-5, with D unresolved. Trimming left V 8 bases short and J 1 base short, with 2 bases between. Germline V CDR1 and CDR2: LNHDA, SQIVND (reference sequence). The CDR3 has 10 amino acids. The CDR3 bases are TGTGCCAGTGGCCAAGAGACCCAGTACTTC. This sequence encodes CASGQETQYF.

The chain recombines TRBV4-1 with TRBJ1-4; possibly TRBD1 for D (5 bases). The CDR3 is 17 amino acids. Trimming removed 0 bases from V and 8 bases from J, with 19 bases in between. Germline V gene data show CDR1 as MGHRA and CDR2 as YSYEKL. The CDR3 nucleotides read TGCGCCAGCAGCCAAGATCTTGGGGCTGGGTATCGGGAAAAACTGTTTTTT. Its translation is CASSQDLGAGYREKLFF.